This TCR beta chain is drawn from a study of beta chain features in type 1 diabetes. Isolated RNA was reverse transcribed in full, so expressed TCRB transcripts were sequenced. This table comes from immunoSEQ multiplex PCR, and its TCRdb copy is limited to in-frame clones, with some not included. The profile shows some 410,000 clones, approximately 14% of them singletons. Germline CDR1 reads SGHTA; CDR2 reads FQGTGA. This CDR3 is 14 amino acids long. J was trimmed by 5 bases and V by 2 bases; bases with no gene match: 3. This clone was observed a handful of times. This sample includes further DNA sequences coding for the same CDR3.

Source material: naive CD4+ T cells from blood. The source of this sequence is a man aged 25-45 years in good health. The genes are TRBV7-3 and TRBJ2-3, with 8 bases lining up with TRBD2. CDR3 coding DNA: TGTGCCAGCAGCTTAGCGGGAGGCGGAGATACGCAGTATTTT. It specifies CASSLAGGGDTQYF.